Shown below are 24 T cell receptor beta chains from a single sample sequenced in a study of blood T cell repertoires in COVID-19. Sequencing was performed with immunoSEQ multiplex PCR; in TCRdb, only in-frame clones are kept and a portion is missing. Of 70,000 to 95,000 clones listed, almost 95% are singletons. Sequenced: peripheral blood. The receptor set was obtained from a woman aged 60-75 years with active COVID-19.

This clone came up once. The V and J genes are TRBV7-3 and TRBJ1-2; 9 bases agree with TRBD1. The CDR3 is 13 amino acids. Germline V lookup: CDR1 SGHTA, CDR2 FQGTGA. Trimming took 5 bases from V and 6 from J; bases not matched to a gene: 4. The CDR3 spells CASSRDREDGYTF. DNA of the CDR3: TGTGCCAGCAGCCGGGACAGGGAAGATGGCTACACCTTC.

The CDR3 DNA sequence: TGTGCCAGCAGTTTAAACGGTTCACCCCTCCACTTT. The encoded protein is CASSLNGSPLHF. The rearrangement links TRBV28 to TRBJ1-6, with D hard to call. Between the trimmed V and J ends, which lost 2 bases and 9 bases, there was a span of 5 bases. The CDR3 length is 12 residues. Per the germline V gene, CDR1 is MDHEN and CDR2 is SYDVKM.

This chain connects TRBV3-1 (or the pseudogene TRBV3-2) to TRBJ2-2; D gene ambiguous. Germline V gene sequence: CDR1 LGHDT, CDR2 YNNKEL (reference sequence). CDR3 length: 14 amino acids. Deletions cut 6 bases from V and 1 base from J, with 9 bases between. CDR3 protein: CASRKRENTGELFF. The CDR3 DNA follows: TGTGCCAGCAGAAAAAGAGAGAACACCGGGGAGCTGTTTTTT.

CDR3 nucleotides: TGTGCCAGCAGTCCCGGGACAGGGTTCAATGGCTACACCTTC. As protein: CASSPGTGFNGYTF. The gene calls are TRBV2 and TRBJ1-2; 9 nucleotides match TRBD1. CDR1 SNHLY and CDR2 FYNNEI come from the germline V gene. After removal of 5 bases from V and 6 bases from J, the junction contained 7 bases not matched to a gene. The CDR3 has 14 amino acids.

This clone was seen just once. The rearrangement joins TRBV5-6 to TRBJ2-2, with TRBD1 matching 8 bases. The CDR3 spans 16 residues. CDR1 and CDR2 from the germline V gene are SGHDT and YYEEEE. V was pared by 4 bases and J by 5 bases, with 10 bases of the junction left unmatched. CDR3 in amino acids: CASSPDRGGGTGELFF. The CDR3 DNA sequence: TGTGCCAGCAGCCCTGACAGGGGCGGAGGGACCGGGGAGCTGTTTTTT.

V gene TRBV10-2 combines with J gene TRBJ2-5, with D possibly being TRBD1 (6 bases). The CDR3 length is 13 residues. Trimming cost V 4 bases and J 4 bases, with 10 bases left between them. Per the germline V gene, CDR1 is WSHSY and CDR2 is SAAADI. The CDR3 spells CASSVDRRETQYF. The CDR3 DNA reads as TGCGCCAGCAGTGTGGACAGACGAGAGACCCAGTACTTC.

This clone was detected once. The V call is TRBV7-8, the J call TRBJ1-3, with D tentatively TRBD1 (6 bases). The V gene lost 3 bases and the J gene lost 4 bases, with 13 bases spanning the gap. CDR3 length equals 15 residues. Germline V gene sequence: CDR1 SGHVS, CDR2 FQNEAQ. DNA for the CDR3: TGTGCCAGCAGCTTCACAGGGTTAGGGGGAAACACCATATATTTT. As protein: CASSFTGLGGNTIYF.

The count of this clone is one. The genes are TRBV27 and TRBJ2-3; 10 bases match TRBD2. The CDR3 covers 15 residues. The J segment lost 6 bases and the V segment lost 4 bases, leaving 7 bases of the junction unmatched. Germline V gives CDR1 MNHEY, CDR2 SMNVEV (reference sequence). The CDR3 sequence: CASSSLLAGLDTQYF. CDR3 nucleotides: TGTGCCAGCAGTTCCTTACTAGCGGGACTGGATACGCAGTATTTT.

The chain combines TRBV19 with TRBJ1-2, with 8 bases fitting TRBD1. Germline V CDR1 and CDR2: LNHDA, SQIVND (reference sequence). J was trimmed by 4 bases and V by 6 bases; bases with no gene match: 7. The CDR3 sequence is 14 residues long. This CDR3 is CASRTGADLYGYTF. CDR3 nucleotide sequence: TGTGCCAGTAGGACAGGGGCAGATCTCTATGGCTACACCTTC. Together with reference TRBV19 and TRBJ1-2, the CDR3 gives the full variable domain: DGGITQSPKYLFRKEGQNVTLSCEQNLNHDAMYWYRQDPGQGLRLIYYSQIVNDFQKGDIAEGYSVSREKKESFPLTVTSAQKNPTAFYLCASRTGADLYGYTFGSGTRLTVV.

V gene TRBV21-1 combines with J gene TRBJ2-2; the table's D call TRBD2 went unverified against the DNA. TRBV21-1 is reported as a pseudogene. The CDR3 runs 17 residues. The CDR3 DNA follows: TGTGCCAGCAGCAAACTTGGGACTAGCGGTTACACCGGGGAGCTGTTTTTT. Residues: CASSKLGTSGYTGELFF.

The rearrangement joins TRBV2 to TRBJ1-3, with D uncertain. The CDR3 totals 15 residues. From germline, CDR1 is SNHLY and CDR2 FYNNEI. V was pared by 7 bases and J by 0 bases, with 13 bases between. The CDR3 loop reads CASTMGLNSGNTIYF. CDR3 DNA: TGTGCCAGCACCATGGGCCTCAACTCTGGAAACACCATATATTTT.

The V and J genes are TRBV29-1 and TRBJ1-1; 9 nucleotides align to TRBD1. Germline trimming cut 8 bases from V and 10 bases from J; bases unmatched to any gene: 17. This CDR3 comprises 14 residues. Germline CDR1 is SQVTM and CDR2 is ANQGSEA. CDR3 sequence reads: CSSSRQGGWSGAFF. The CDR3 DNA is TGCAGCTCCAGCAGACAGGGGGGGTGGTCGGGAGCTTTCTTT.

The chain carries TRBV19 and TRBJ2-5; 9 bases map to TRBD1. Germline V gives CDR1 LNHDA, CDR2 SQIVND (reference sequence). V lost 3 bases and J lost 0; bases outside the gene matches: 2. The CDR3 extends over 15 amino acids. The CDR3 is CASSIRDRDQETQYF. The CDR3 DNA follows: TGTGCCAGTAGTATCCGGGACAGGGACCAAGAGACCCAGTACTTC.

The chain joins TRBV5-1 to TRBJ1-2; no definite D call. Germline lookup yields CDR1 SGHRS and CDR2 YFSETQ. Trimming shortened V by 0 bases and J by 7 bases, and 10 bases separated the two germline ends. The CDR3 extends over 13 amino acids. The CDR3 DNA is TGCGCCAGCAGCTTGGAGGATACAGCTGGCTACACCTTC. It encodes CASSLEDTAGYTF.

The J gene is TRBJ1-3, the V gene TRBV27, with 10 bases that match TRBD1. CDR3 length: 13 residues. Trimming cost V 5 bases and J 8 bases; bases outside gene matches: 3. Germline lookup yields CDR1 MNHEY and CDR2 SMNVEV (reference sequence). For the CDR3, the DNA is TGTGCCAGCAGTCCGACAGGGGGCGACACCATATATTTT. This codes for CASSPTGGDTIYF.

This sequence joins TRBV27 and TRBJ2-1; 8 bases map to TRBD2. CDR1 is MNHEY, CDR2 SMNVEV, per germline (reference sequence). The trim removed 6 bases at V and 8 bases at J, leaving 12 bases unmatched. The CDR3 spans 15 residues. CDR3 loop: CASSPSGGSWYEQFF. CDR3 nucleotide sequence: TGTGCCAGCAGCCCAAGCGGGGGATCTTGGTATGAGCAGTTCTTC.

This chain connects TRBV11-3 to TRBJ2-7; D is possibly TRBD1 (5 bases). Germline assignment: CDR1 SGHNT and CDR2 YENEEA. The CDR3 has 13 residues. The germline V and J ends were trimmed by 5 bases and 2 bases, with 10 bases remaining between them. The CDR3 region has the DNA TGTGCCAGCAGCCCGACAGTCACCTACGAGCAGTACTTC. It is translated as CASSPTVTYEQYF. Drawing the rest from reference TRBV11-3 and TRBJ2-7, the complete variable domain is EAGVVQSPRYKIIEKKQPVAFWCNPISGHNTLYWYLQNLGQGPELLIRYENEEAVDDSQLPKDRFSAERLKGVDSTLKIQPAELGDSAVYLCASSPTVTYEQYFGPGTRLTVT.

This clone was detected only once. The chain links TRBV12-1 to TRBJ2-7; TRBD2, the table's D call, lacks a check against the DNA. TRBV12-1 is an annotated pseudogene. This CDR3 has 12 amino acids. The CDR3 loop reads CASSSFSYEQYF. The CDR3 nucleotides are TGTGCCAGCAGCTCCTTCTCCTACGAGCAGTACTTC.

The V call is TRBV5-5, the J call TRBJ1-1, with D possibly being TRBD1 (6 bases). Germline CDR1 is SGHKS and CDR2 is YYEKEE (reference sequence). The CDR3 contains 15 residues. Trimming left V 4 bases short and J 3 bases short, with 16 bases between. As DNA, the CDR3 is TGTGCCAGCAGCATACATAACGGACAGTACACTGAAGCTTTCTTT. Protein sequence: CASSIHNGQYTEAFF.

This chain joins TRBV4-3 and TRBJ2-2; the D gene is possibly TRBD2 (6 bases). V lost 0 bases and J lost 4, with 21 bases in between. The CDR3 extends over 19 amino acids. The germline V gene has CDR1 LGHNA and CDR2 YSLEER. The CDR3 nucleotides are TGCGCCAGCAGCCAAGAATCCGCCGTAGGGGCGGGGACCACCGGGGAGCTGTTTTTT. As protein: CASSQESAVGAGTTGELFF.

This clone was seen more than once but under ten times. V and J are TRBV6-5 and TRBJ2-6; perhaps TRBD1 as D (6 bases). This CDR3 region has 15 residues. Germline CDR1 MNHEY, CDR2 SVGAGI. Trimming took 4 bases from V and 4 from J, leaving 11 bases between them. The CDR3 DNA is TGTGCCAGCAGTTTCGGGACACCCGGGGCCAACGTCCTGACTTTC. This sequence encodes CASSFGTPGANVLTF.

The chain couples TRBV19 to TRBJ1-3; 8 positions agree with TRBD1. Trimming cost V 3 bases and J 0 bases; bases outside gene matches: 4. Germline V gene data show CDR1 as LNHDA and CDR2 as SQIVND (reference sequence). The CDR3 covers 16 residues. CDR3 nucleotide sequence: TGTGCCAGTAGTATCCCGACAGGGGTCTCTGGAAACACCATATATTTT. Encoded protein: CASSIPTGVSGNTIYF.

The chain employs TRBV28 and TRBJ2-7; 7 bases fit TRBD2. Germline-derived CDR1 and CDR2 are MDHEN and SYDVKM. There are 14 residues in the CDR3. V gave up 5 bases and J gave up 0 bases; unmatched junction bases: 4. The CDR3 nucleotides are TGTGCCAGCAGTCCTAGCGGATACTCCTACGAGCAGTACTTC. Encoded protein: CASSPSGYSYEQYF.

This clone has just one count. V is TRBV5-4 and J is TRBJ2-1; 10 nucleotides line up with TRBD2. The CDR3 runs to 15 residues. Germline CDR1 reads SGHNT; CDR2 reads YYREEE (reference sequence). Trimming took 3 bases from V and 10 from J; bases not matched to a gene: 10. The CDR3: CASSSAGGLSGEQFF. The CDR3 nucleotides are TGTGCCAGCAGCTCAGCGGGAGGGCTCTCGGGAGAGCAGTTCTTC.